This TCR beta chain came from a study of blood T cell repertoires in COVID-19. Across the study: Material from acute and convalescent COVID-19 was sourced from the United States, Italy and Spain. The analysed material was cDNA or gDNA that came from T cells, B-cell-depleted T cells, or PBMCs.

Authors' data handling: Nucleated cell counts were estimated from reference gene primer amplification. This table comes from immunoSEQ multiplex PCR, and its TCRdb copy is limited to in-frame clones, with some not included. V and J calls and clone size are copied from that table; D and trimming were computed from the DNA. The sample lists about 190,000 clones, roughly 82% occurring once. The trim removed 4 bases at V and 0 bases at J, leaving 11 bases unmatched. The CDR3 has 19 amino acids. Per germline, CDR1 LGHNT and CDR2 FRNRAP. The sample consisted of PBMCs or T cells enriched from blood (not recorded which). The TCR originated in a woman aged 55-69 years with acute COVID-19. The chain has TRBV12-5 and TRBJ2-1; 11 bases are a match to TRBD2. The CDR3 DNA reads TGTGCTAGTGGTTCGCCCACCTCTAGCGGGGGGTTCTCCTACAATGAGCAGTTCTTC. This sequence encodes CASGSPTSSGGFSYNEQFF.